The clone carrying this TCR beta chain turned up a few times. What it recognizes is unknown. Using constant-segment primers, 5'RACE produced TCR alpha and TCR beta cDNA libraries carrying sample barcodes and UMIs. MiXCR, applied by TCRdb to the 5' RACE reads, yields one record per CDR3 protein. This sample has about 470,000 distinct CDR3 sequences, with approximately 25% found just once. Germline CDR1 SGHVS, CDR2 FNYEAQ. The CDR3 length is 16 residues. The junction had 10 bases not matched to a gene; V was cut back by 5 bases and J by 4 bases. These data belong to a study of T-cell memory formation after mild COVID-19. General study findings and limits: Balance between CD4 and CD8 was seen in clones contracting day 15 to 85, and a CD4+ lean was seen in later expanders.

The chain recombines TRBV7-6 with TRBJ2-2, with 7 positions matching TRBD2. The sequenced material came from PBMCs or a T cell subset sorted from them (not recorded which). This receptor was taken from an adult woman who had mild COVID-19 (a few samples of this study predate the infection). Cell type and time point are not known. For the CDR3, the DNA is TGTGCCAGCAGCCCAATGGGAGGGGTAGGCACCGGGGAGCTGTTTTTT. This translates into CASSPMGGVGTGELFF.